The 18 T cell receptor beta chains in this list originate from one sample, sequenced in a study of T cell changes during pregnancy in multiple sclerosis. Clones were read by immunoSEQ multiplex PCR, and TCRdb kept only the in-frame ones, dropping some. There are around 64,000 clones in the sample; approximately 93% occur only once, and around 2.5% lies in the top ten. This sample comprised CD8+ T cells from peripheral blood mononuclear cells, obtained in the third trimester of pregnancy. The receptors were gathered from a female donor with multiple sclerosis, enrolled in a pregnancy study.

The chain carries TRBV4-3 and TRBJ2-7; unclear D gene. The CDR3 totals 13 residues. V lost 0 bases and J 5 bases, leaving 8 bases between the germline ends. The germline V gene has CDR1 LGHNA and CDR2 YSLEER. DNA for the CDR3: TGCGCCAGCAGCCAAGATACGACTCACGAGCAGTACTTC. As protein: CASSQDTTHEQYF.

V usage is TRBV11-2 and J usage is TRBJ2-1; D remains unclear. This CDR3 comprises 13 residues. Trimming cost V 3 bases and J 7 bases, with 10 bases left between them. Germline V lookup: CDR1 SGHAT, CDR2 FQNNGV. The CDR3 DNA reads TGTGCCAGCAGCTTTCCCCCCCGGAATGAGCAGTTCTTC. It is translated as CASSFPPRNEQFF.

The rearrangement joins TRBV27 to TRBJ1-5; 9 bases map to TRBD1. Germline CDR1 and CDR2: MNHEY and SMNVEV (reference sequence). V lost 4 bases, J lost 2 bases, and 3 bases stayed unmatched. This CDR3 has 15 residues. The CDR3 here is CASSSTGGGNQPQHF. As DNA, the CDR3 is TGTGCCAGCAGTTCCACAGGGGGCGGCAATCAGCCCCAGCATTTT.

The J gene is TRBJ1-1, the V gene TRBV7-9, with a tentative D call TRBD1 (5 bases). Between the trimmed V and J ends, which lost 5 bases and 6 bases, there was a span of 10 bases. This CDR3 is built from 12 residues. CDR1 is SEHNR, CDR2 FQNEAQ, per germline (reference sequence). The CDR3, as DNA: TGTGCCAGCAGCCAGGCAGGGTCTGAAGCTTTCTTT. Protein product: CASSQAGSEAFF.

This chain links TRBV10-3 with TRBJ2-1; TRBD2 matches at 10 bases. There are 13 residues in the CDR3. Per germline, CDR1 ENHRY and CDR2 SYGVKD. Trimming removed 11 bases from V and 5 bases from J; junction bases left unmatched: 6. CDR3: CACRGLANNEQFF. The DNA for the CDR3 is TGTGCCTGCCGGGGACTAGCGAACAATGAGCAGTTCTTC.

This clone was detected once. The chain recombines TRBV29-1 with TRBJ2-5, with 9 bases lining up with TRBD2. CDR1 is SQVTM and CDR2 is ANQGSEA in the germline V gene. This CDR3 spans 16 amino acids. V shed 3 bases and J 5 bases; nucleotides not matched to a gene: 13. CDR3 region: CSVEWASGKELETQYF. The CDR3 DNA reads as TGCAGCGTTGAGTGGGCTAGCGGGAAAGAATTGGAGACCCAGTACTTC.

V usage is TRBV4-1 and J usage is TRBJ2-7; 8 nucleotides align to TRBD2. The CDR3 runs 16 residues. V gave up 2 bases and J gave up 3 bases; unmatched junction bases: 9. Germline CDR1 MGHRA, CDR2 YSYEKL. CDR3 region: CASSQPPRAGVYEQYF. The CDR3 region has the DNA TGCGCCAGCAGCCAACCCCCCCGAGCGGGAGTCTACGAGCAGTACTTC.

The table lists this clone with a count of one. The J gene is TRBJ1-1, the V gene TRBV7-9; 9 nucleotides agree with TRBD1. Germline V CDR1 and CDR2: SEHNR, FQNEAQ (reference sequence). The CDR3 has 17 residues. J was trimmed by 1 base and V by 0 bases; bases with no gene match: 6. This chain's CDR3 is CASSLAPGQGENTEAFF. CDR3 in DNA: TGTGCCAGCAGCTTAGCCCCGGGACAGGGAGAGAACACTGAAGCTTTCTTT.

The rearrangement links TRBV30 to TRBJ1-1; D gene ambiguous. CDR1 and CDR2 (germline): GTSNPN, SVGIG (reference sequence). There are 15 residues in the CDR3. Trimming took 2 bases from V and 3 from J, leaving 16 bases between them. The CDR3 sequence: CAWSLGAGLYTEAFF. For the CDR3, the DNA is TGTGCCTGGAGTTTAGGTGCGGGGTTATACACTGAAGCTTTCTTT.

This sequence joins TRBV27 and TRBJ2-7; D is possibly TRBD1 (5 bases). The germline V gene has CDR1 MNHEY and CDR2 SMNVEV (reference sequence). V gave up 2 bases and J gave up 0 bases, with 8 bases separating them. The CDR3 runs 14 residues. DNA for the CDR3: TGTGCCAGCAGTTTAAGGGGTACCTCCTACGAGCAGTACTTC. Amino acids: CASSLRGTSYEQYF.

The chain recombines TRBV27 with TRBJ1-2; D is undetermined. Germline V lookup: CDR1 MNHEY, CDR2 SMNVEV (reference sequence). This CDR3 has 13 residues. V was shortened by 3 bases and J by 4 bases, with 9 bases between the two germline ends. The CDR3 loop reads CASSFSGSYGYTF. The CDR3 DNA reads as TGTGCCAGCAGTTTCTCAGGATCCTATGGCTACACCTTC.

The chain's CDR3 is CASSPPGGLDGYTF. The CDR3 nucleotides read TGTGCCAGTAGTCCGCCAGGGGGCTTGGACGGCTACACCTTC. The V gene is TRBV19, the J gene TRBJ1-2; 8 nucleotides match TRBD1. V dropped 5 bases and J dropped 8; count of bases not matched to a gene: 10. Germline V gene lookup returns CDR1 LNHDA and CDR2 SQIVND (reference sequence). CDR3 length: 14 residues.

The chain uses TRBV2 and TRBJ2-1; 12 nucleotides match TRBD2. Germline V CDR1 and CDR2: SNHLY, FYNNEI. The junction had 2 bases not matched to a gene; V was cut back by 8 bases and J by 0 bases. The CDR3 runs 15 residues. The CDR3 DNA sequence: TGTGCCAGCCTACTAGCGGGAGGCTCCTACAATGAGCAGTTCTTC. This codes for CASLLAGGSYNEQFF.

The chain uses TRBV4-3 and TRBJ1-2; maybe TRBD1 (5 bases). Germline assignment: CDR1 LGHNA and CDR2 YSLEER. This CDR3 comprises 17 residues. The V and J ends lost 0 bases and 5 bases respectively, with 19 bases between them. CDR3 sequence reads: CASSQEMEGMGLYGYTF. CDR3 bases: TGCGCCAGCAGCCAAGAAATGGAGGGAATGGGGCTTTATGGCTACACCTTC.

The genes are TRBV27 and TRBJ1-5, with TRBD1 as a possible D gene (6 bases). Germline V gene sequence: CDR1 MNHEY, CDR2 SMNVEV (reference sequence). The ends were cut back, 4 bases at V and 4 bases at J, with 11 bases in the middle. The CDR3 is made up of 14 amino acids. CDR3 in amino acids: CASSSRGPNQPQHF. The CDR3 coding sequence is TGTGCCAGCAGTTCCAGGGGCCCGAATCAGCCCCAGCATTTT.

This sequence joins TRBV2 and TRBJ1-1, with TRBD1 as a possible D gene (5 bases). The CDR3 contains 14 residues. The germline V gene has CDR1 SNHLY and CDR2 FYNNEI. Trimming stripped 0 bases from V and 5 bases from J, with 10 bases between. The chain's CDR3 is CASSEAGGGTEAFF. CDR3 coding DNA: TGTGCCAGCAGTGAAGCCGGGGGGGGGACTGAAGCTTTCTTT.

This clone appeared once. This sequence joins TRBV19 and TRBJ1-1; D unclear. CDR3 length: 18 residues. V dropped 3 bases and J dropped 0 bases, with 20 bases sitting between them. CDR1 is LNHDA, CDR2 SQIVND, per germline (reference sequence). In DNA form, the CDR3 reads TGTGCCAGTAGTATGAACCGGGCCCCGAGGGTAATGAACACTGAAGCTTTCTTT. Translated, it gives CASSMNRAPRVMNTEAFF.

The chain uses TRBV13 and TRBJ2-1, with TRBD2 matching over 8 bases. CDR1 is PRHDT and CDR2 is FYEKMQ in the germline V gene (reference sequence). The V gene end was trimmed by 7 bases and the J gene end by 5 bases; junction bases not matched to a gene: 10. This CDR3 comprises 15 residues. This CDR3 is CASTPGGGWDNEQFF. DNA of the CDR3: TGTGCCAGCACGCCCGGGGGGGGTTGGGACAATGAGCAGTTCTTC. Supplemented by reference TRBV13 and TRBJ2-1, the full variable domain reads AAGVIQSPRHLIKEKRETATLKCYPIPRHDTVYWYQQGPGQDPQFLISFYEKMQSDKGSIPDRFSAQQFSDYHSELNMSSLELGDSALYFCASTPGGGWDNEQFFGPGTRLTVL.